Listed below are T cell receptor beta chains from one sample, sequenced in a study of blood T cell repertoires in COVID-19. Some clones are missing from TCRdb's copy, which holds only in-frame ones; the method was immunoSEQ multiplex PCR. The top ten clones hold approximately 9.6% of a sample with about 240,000 clones, about four fifths of them seen once. The material sequenced was peripheral blood. The receptors shown here come from a woman of 80 years or more with acute or convalescent COVID-19. Both conserved end residues are part of each CDR3. D genes are given only for firm matches. Size tells how often a clone was seen (once, few, many) or the class of an expanded clone, and some rows leave it out.

TRBV5-1	TRBJ2-7	14	NA	once	CASSLSGSSYEQYF	TGCGCCAGCAGCTTGTCAGGTTCCTCCTACGAGCAGTACTTC
TRBV19	TRBJ2-1	16	NA	NA	CASTAGALNSYNEQFF	TGTGCCAGTACCGCGGGGGCCCTGAACTCCTACAATGAGCAGTTCTTC
TRBV11-1	TRBJ2-1	15	TRBD1	NA	CASSFRDRRNNEQFF	TGTGCCAGCAGCTTCCGGGACAGAAGGAACAATGAGCAGTTCTTC
TRBV5-4	TRBJ2-1	16	TRBD2	NA	CASSSAGGPGYNEQFF	TGTGCCAGCAGCTCGGCGGGGGGGCCAGGGTACAATGAGCAGTTCTTC
TRBV7-9	TRBJ1-1	12	NA	NA	CASSLSNREAFF	TGTGCCAGCAGCTTGAGTAACCGAGAAGCTTTCTTT
TRBV3-1/TRBV3-2	TRBJ2-5	11	NA	NA	CASSPGETQYF	TGTGCCAGCAGCCCGGGGGAGACCCAGTACTTC
TRBV12-3/TRBV12-4	TRBJ1-6	13	NA	NA	CASSVRGNSPLHF	TGTGCCAGCAGTGTCAGGGGTAATTCACCCCTCCACTTT
TRBV18	TRBJ1-1	15	NA	once	CASSPQQGSDTEAFF	TGTGCCAGCTCCCCCCAGCAGGGCTCTGACACTGAAGCTTTCTTT
TRBV9	TRBJ2-2	16	TRBD1	once	CASSVRTGGRAGELFF	TGTGCCAGCAGCGTAAGGACAGGGGGAAGAGCCGGGGAGCTGTTTTTT
TRBV27	TRBJ1-2	15	NA	once	CASSSLQGGYYGYTF	TGTGCCAGCAGTTCTCTTCAGGGAGGGTACTATGGCTACACCTTC
TRBV28	TRBJ1-1	18	NA	NA	CASSSYSAGWTMNTEAFF	TGTGCCAGCAGTTCTTACAGCGCAGGGTGGACAATGAACACTGAAGCTTTCTTT
TRBV9	TRBJ1-3	16	TRBD1	NA	CASSVGTGPSGNTIYF	TGTGCCAGCAGCGTAGGGACAGGCCCCTCTGGAAACACCATATATTTT
TRBV4-1	TRBJ1-4	16	NA	NA	CASSQGNWQGNEKLFF	TGCGCCAGCAGCCAAGGTAATTGGCAGGGAAATGAAAAACTGTTTTTT
TRBV3-1/TRBV3-2	TRBJ1-2	14	NA	NA	CASSHMNRDYGYTF	TGTGCCAGCAGCCATATGAACAGGGACTACGGCTACACCTTC
TRBV28	TRBJ1-5	15	TRBD1	NA	CASSLIQGVEQPQHF	TGTGCCAGCAGTTTAATACAGGGGGTGGAGCAGCCCCAGCATTTT
TRBV2	TRBJ2-2	16	TRBD2	NA	CASSLPGGANTGELFF	TGTGCCAGCAGCCTGCCGGGGGGTGCAAACACCGGGGAGCTGTTTTTT
TRBV9	TRBJ1-1	14	TRBD1	NA	CASSPGQGGTEAFF	TGTGCCAGCAGCCCGGGACAGGGGGGCACTGAAGCTTTCTTT
TRBV2	TRBJ2-7	13	TRBD1	NA	CASSGQGRYEQYF	TGTGCCAGCAGTGGACAGGGGAGGTACGAGCAGTACTTC
TRBV30	TRBJ1-3	15	TRBD1	NA	CAWSVRDSDGNTIYF	TGTGCCTGGAGTGTAAGGGACAGCGACGGAAACACCATATATTTT
TRBV30	TRBJ2-3	15	TRBD2	NA	CAWSGSGGALDTQYF	TGTGCCTGGAGTGGGAGCGGGGGGGCCTTAGATACGCAGTATTTT
TRBV27	TRBJ2-1	13	TRBD1	once	CASSLNRGQGWFF	TGTGCCAGCAGTTTGAACAGGGGGCAAGGGTGGTTCTTC
TRBV28	TRBJ2-6	18	NA	NA	CASSLRFGSFPGANVLTF	TGTGCCAGCAGTTTGCGGTTTGGGTCTTTCCCTGGGGCCAACGTCCTGACTTTC
TRBV6-2/TRBV6-3	TRBJ2-2	13	NA	NA	CASSYERTGELFF	TGTGCCAGCAGTTACGAGCGCACCGGGGAGCTGTTTTTT